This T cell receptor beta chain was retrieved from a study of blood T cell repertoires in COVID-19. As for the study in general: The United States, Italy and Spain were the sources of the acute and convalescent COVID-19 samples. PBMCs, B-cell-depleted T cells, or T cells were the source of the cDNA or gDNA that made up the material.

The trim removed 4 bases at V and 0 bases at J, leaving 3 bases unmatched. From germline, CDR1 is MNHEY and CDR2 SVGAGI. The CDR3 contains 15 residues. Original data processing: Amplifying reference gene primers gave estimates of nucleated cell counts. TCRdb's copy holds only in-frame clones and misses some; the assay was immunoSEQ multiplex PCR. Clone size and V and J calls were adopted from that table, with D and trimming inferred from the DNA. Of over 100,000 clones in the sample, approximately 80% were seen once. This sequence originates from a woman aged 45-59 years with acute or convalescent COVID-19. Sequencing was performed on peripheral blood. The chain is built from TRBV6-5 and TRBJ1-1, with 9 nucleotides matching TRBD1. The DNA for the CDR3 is TGTGCCAGCAGTTGGGACAGGGTGATGAACACTGAAGCTTTCTTT. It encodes CASSWDRVMNTEAFF.